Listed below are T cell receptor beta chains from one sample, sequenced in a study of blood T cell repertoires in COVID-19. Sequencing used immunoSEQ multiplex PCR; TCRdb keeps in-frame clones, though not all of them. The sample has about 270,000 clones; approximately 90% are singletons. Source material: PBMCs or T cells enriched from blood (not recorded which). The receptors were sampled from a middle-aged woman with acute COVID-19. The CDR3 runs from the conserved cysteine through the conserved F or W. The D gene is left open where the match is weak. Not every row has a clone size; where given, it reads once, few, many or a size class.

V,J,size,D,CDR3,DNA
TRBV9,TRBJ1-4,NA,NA,CASSPRTGATNEKLFF,TGTGCCAGCAGCCCCCGCACGGGAGCAACTAATGAAAAACTGTTTTTT
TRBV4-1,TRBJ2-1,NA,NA,CASNPTGGNEQFF,TGCGCTAGCAACCCGACAGGCGGCAATGAGCAGTTCTTC
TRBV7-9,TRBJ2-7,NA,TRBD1,CASSLRPGTGTYEQYF,TGTGCCAGCAGCCTGCGACCCGGGACAGGAACGTACGAGCAGTACTTC
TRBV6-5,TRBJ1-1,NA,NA,CATLRNTEAFF,TGTGCCACCCTGCGGAACACTGAAGCTTTCTTT
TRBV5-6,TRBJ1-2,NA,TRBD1,CASSLGGQGFRNYGYTF,TGTGCCAGCAGCTTGGGAGGACAGGGGTTTCGGAACTATGGCTACACCTTC
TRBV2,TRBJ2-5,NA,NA,CASSERDGKETQYF,TGTGCCAGCAGTGAGCGGGACGGCAAAGAGACCCAGTACTTC
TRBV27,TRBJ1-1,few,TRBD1,CASSPRTGGTEAFF,TGTGCCAGCAGTCCGCGGACAGGGGGCACTGAAGCTTTCTTT
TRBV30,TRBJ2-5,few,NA,CAWSRGGEETQYF,TGTGCCTGGAGCAGAGGGGGGGAAGAGACCCAGTACTTC
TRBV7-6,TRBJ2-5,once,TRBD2,CASSLASGGAGETQYF,TGTGCCAGCAGCTTGGCTAGCGGGGGGGCCGGGGAGACCCAGTACTTC
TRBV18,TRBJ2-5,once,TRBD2,CASSLWGLAGLETQYF,TGTGCCAGCTCACTCTGGGGACTAGCGGGATTAGAGACCCAGTACTTC
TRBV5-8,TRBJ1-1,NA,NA,CGEGQNTEAFF,TGTGGTGAGGGACAGAACACTGAAGCTTTCTTT
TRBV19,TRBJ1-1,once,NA,CASSILTTGYTEAFF,TGTGCCAGTAGTATCCTGACAACTGGCTACACTGAAGCTTTCTTT
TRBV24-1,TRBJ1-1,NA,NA,CATSDSQRGGVNTEAFF,TGTGCCACCAGTGATTCCCAGAGAGGAGGTGTGAACACTGAAGCTTTCTTT
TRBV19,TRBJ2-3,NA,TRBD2,CASSSAGGLDTQYF,TGTGCCAGTAGTAGTGCGGGAGGGTTGGATACGCAGTATTTT
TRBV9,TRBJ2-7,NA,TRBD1,CASSALGTGSYEQYF,TGTGCCAGCAGCGCGCTCGGGACAGGGTCCTACGAGCAGTACTTC
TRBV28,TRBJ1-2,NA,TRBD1,CASSFRTSGLGGVLGYTF,TGTGCCAGCAGTTTTAGGACCTCCGGTTTAGGGGGCGTTTTAGGCTACACCTTC
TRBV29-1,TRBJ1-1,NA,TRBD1,CSVETGRVARTEAFF,TGCAGCGTTGAGACAGGGCGTGTAGCGAGAACTGAAGCTTTCTTT
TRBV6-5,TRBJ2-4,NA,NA,CATGESSLAKNIQYF,TGTGCCACCGGGGAGAGTTCGCTGGCCAAAAACATTCAGTACTTC
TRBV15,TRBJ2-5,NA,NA,CATSRGGSRDQETQYF,TGTGCCACCAGCAGAGGGGGCTCTCGGGACCAAGAGACCCAGTACTTC
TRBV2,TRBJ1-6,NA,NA,CASSERQGNSPLHF,TGTGCCAGCAGTGAACGGCAGGGGAATTCACCCCTCCACTTT
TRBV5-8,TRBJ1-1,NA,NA,CASSLVLREGEAFF,TGTGCCAGCAGCTTGGTTTTGAGGGAGGGTGAAGCTTTCTTT
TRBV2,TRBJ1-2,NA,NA,CASRYEDSPTYGYTF,TGTGCCAGCAGATACGAGGACAGTCCGACCTATGGCTACACCTTC
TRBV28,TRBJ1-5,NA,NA,CASSLNRAVKNQPQHF,TGTGCCAGCAGTTTGAACAGGGCGGTAAAGAATCAGCCCCAGCATTTT
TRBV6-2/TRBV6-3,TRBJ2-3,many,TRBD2,CASSQGAGETDTQYF,TGTGCCAGCAGTCAAGGAGCGGGAGAAACAGATACGCAGTATTTT
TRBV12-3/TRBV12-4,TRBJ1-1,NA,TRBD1,CASSWTGGTEAFF,TGTGCCAGCAGCTGGACAGGGGGCACTGAAGCTTTCTTT
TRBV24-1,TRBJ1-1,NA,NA,CATSDLLIRDLTFF,TGTGCCACCAGTGATTTGCTTATTCGGGATCTGACTTTCTTT
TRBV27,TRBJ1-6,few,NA,CASSFLAGNNSPLHF,TGTGCCAGCAGTTTTCTGGCGGGGAACAACTCACCCCTCCACTTT
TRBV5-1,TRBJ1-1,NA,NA,CASSFQGNTEAFF,TGCGCCAGCAGCTTTCAGGGGAACACTGAAGCTTTCTTT
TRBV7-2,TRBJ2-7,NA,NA,CASEGLGYEQYF,TGTGCCAGCGAGGGCTTGGGCTACGAGCAGTACTTC
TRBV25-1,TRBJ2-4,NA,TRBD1,CASSESGQGVNIQYF,TGTGCCAGCAGTGAATCGGGACAGGGGGTAAACATTCAGTACTTC
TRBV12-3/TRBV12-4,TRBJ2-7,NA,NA,CASSPYFGYEQYF,TGTGCCAGCAGTCCCTACTTTGGCTACGAGCAGTACTTC
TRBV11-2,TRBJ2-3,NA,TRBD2,CASRSRTGTSGTDTQYF,TGTGCCAGCAGATCTCGAACCGGGACTAGCGGCACAGATACGCAGTATTTT
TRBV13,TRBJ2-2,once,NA,CASSGDTGELFF,TGTGCCAGCAGCGGAGACACCGGGGAGCTGTTTTTT
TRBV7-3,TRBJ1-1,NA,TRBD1,CASSLTAGGSEAFF,TGTGCCAGCAGCTTAACCGCAGGGGGATCGGAAGCTTTCTTT
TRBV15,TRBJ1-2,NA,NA,CATRHRVEGGYTF,TGTGCCACCAGGCACCGGGTGGAGGGGGGCTACACCTTC
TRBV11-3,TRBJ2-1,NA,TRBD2,CASSLLAGAYNEQFF,TGTGCCAGCAGCTTACTAGCGGGGGCCTACAATGAGCAGTTCTTC
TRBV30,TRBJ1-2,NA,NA,CAWSLAGSGYTF,TGTGCCTGGAGTTTGGCAGGGTCTGGCTACACCTTC
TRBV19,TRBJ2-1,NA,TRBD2,CATALPRGRLNEQFF,TGTGCCACCGCTCTGCCCCGCGGGAGACTGAATGAGCAGTTCTTC
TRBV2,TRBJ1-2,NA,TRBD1,CASRRTGGLHGYTF,TGTGCCAGCAGGAGGACAGGGGGTTTGCATGGCTACACCTTC
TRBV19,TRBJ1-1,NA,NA,CASSIQGVMNTEAFF,TGTGCCAGTAGTATTCAGGGTGTGATGAACACTGAAGCTTTCTTT
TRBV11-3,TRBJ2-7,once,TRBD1,CASSTGTGKIYSYEQYF,TGTGCCAGCAGCACCGGGACAGGGAAGATCTACTCCTACGAGCAGTACTTC
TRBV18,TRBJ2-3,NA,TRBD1,CASSQQGASGPDTQYF,TGTGCCAGCTCCCAACAGGGGGCTAGTGGACCAGATACGCAGTATTTT
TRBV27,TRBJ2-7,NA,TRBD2,CASSRLAGEYYEQYF,TGTGCCAGCAGTCGACTAGCGGGAGAGTATTACGAGCAGTACTTC
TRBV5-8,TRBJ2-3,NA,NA,CASSLVQGIDTQYF,TGTGCCAGCAGCTTGGTTCAGGGGATAGATACGCAGTATTTT
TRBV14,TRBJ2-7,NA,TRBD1,CASSHGTGGTYEQYF,TGTGCCAGCAGCCACGGGACAGGGGGGACCTACGAGCAGTACTTC
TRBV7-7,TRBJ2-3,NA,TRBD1,CASSAGQGIDTQYF,TGTGCTAGCAGTGCGGGACAGGGGATAGATACGCAGTATTTT
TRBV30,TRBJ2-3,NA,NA,CAWSPGVGTDTQYF,TGTGCCTGGAGTCCGGGGGTCGGCACAGATACGCAGTATTTT
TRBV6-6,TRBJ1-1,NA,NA,CASRGDTEAFF,TGTGCCAGCAGGGGCGACACTGAAGCTTTCTTT
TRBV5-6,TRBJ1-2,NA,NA,CASSLGRNYGYTF,TGTGCCAGCAGCTTGGGCAGAAACTATGGCTACACCTTC
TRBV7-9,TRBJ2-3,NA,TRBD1,CASSSRGRGTDTQYF,TGTGCCAGCAGCTCAAGGGGGCGCGGGACAGATACGCAGTATTTT
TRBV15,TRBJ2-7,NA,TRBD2,CATSRGGTSYYEQYF,TGTGCCACCAGCAGAGGTGGGACTAGCTACTACGAGCAGTACTTC
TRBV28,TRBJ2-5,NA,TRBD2,CASTMTSGGQETQYF,TGTGCCAGCACCATGACTAGCGGGGGGCAAGAGACCCAGTACTTC
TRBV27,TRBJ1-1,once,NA,CASSELTGGVTEAFF,TGTGCCAGCAGTGAACTGACAGGCGGCGTGACTGAAGCTTTCTTT
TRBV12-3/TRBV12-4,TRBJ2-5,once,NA,CASRGRGPETQYF,TGTGCCAGCAGGGGTAGGGGCCCCGAGACCCAGTACTTC